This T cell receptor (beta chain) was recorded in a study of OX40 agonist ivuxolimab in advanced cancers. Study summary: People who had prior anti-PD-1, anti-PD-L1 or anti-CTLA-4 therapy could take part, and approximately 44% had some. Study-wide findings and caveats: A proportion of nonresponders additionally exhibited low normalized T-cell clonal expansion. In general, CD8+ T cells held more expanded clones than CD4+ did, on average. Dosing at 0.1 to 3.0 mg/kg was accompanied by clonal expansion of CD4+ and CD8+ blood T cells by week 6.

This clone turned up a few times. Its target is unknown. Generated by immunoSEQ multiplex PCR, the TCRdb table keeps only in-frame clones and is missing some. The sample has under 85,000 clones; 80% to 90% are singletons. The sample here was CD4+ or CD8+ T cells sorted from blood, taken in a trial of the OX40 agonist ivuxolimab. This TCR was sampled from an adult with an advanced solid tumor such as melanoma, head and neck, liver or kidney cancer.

The chain's CDR3 is CSAWGGDTF. The CDR3 DNA reads TGCAGTGCTTGGGGAGGAGACACCTTC. The chain combines TRBV20-1 with TRBJ1-2, with no clear D. Trimming cost V 5 bases and J 12 bases, with 10 bases left between them. Germline CDR1 DFQATT, CDR2 SNEGSKA (reference sequence). The CDR3 is made up of 9 amino acids.